A single sample is the source of the 19 T cell receptor beta chains below, sequenced in a study of identical twins' blood T cells. One entry per CDR3 protein results from TCRdb running MiXCR on the 5' RACE reads. Among a few hundred thousand distinct CDR3 sequences listed, about 28% were seen once. Sequencing was done on a sample of PBMCs. Every receptor here comes from a woman aged 18-49 years in good health.

This clonotype was detected ten times or more. V is TRBV10-3 and J is TRBJ1-2; D call uncertain. This CDR3 is 13 amino acids long. V was shortened by 0 bases and J by 6 bases, with 8 bases between the two germline ends. Looked up from germline, CDR1 is ENHRY and CDR2 is SYGVKD. CDR3 amino acids: CAISESRGNGYTF. In DNA, the CDR3 is TGTGCCATCAGTGAGTCTCGGGGTAATGGCTACACCTTC.

This chain uses TRBV20-1 with TRBJ1-2, with TRBD1 as a possible D gene (6 bases). The CDR3 has 14 residues. Trimming left V 2 bases short and J 5 bases short, with 15 bases between. The germline V gene has CDR1 DFQATT and CDR2 SNEGSKA (reference sequence). CDR3 DNA sequence: TGCAGTGCTAGAACAGGGTTCGATACGTATGGCTACACCTTC. Protein product: CSARTGFDTYGYTF.

The J gene is TRBJ1-1, the V gene TRBV20-1; D perhaps matches TRBD1 (5 bases). Germline lookup yields CDR1 DFQATT and CDR2 SNEGSKA (reference sequence). The CDR3 sequence is 14 residues long. V dropped 6 bases and J dropped 0 bases, with 14 bases sitting between them. The DNA of the CDR3 is TGCAGTGCGAGAACCGGGGCCATGAACACTGAAGCTTTCTTT. It specifies CSARTGAMNTEAFF.

The chain employs TRBV28 and TRBJ2-1; possible D gene TRBD2, 6 bases. The CDR3 is 15 residues long. V was trimmed by 3 bases and J by 6 bases, leaving 15 bases between them. Germline lookup yields CDR1 MDHEN and CDR2 SYDVKM. CDR3 amino acids: CASSLGSTSTNEQFF. The CDR3 coding sequence is TGTGCCAGCAGTTTGGGGTCAACTAGCACCAATGAGCAGTTCTTC.

CDR3 region: CASSYLLRQGKDTQYF. DNA of the CDR3: TGTGCCAGCAGTTACCTCTTGAGACAGGGCAAAGATACGCAGTATTTT. This chain connects TRBV6-5 to TRBJ2-3; TRBD1 matches 7 bases. The CDR3 has 16 residues. Germline assignment: CDR1 MNHEY and CDR2 SVGAGI. V lost 2 bases to trimming and J lost 5 bases; unmatched junction nucleotides: 10.

This clonotype showed up just a few times. The chain carries TRBV9 and TRBJ2-3; possible D gene TRBD1, 5 bases. There are 14 residues in the CDR3. Germline values: CDR1 SGDLS, CDR2 YYNGEE. V was clipped by 2 bases and J by 3 bases, with 10 bases between them. In DNA form, the CDR3 reads TGTGCCAGCAGCGTTTACAGGACGACAGATACGCAGTATTTT. It encodes CASSVYRTTDTQYF.

This clonotype was observed a single time. A read error may explain this, as a much larger clone is one base away. The chain employs TRBV5-4 and TRBJ2-1; no clear D gene. Germline CDR1 is SGHNT and CDR2 is YYREEE (reference sequence). The CDR3 is 14 residues long. The CDR3 is CTSSRTYTNNEQFF. The CDR3, as DNA: TGTACCAGCAGCCGTACTTACACAAACAATGAGCAGTTCTTC.

This clonotype has only a few counts. This rearrangement joins TRBV29-1 to TRBJ2-7; D not resolved. Germline CDR1 is SQVTM and CDR2 is ANQGSEA. This CDR3 region has 13 residues. V was pared by 3 bases and J by 2 bases, with 11 bases between. CDR3 in amino acids: CSVESTAPYEQYF. CDR3 bases: TGCAGCGTTGAGAGTACAGCCCCCTACGAGCAGTACTTC.

This clonotype was detected only a few times. This chain joins TRBV20-1 and TRBJ1-1, with D possibly matching TRBD1 (5 bases). V dropped 2 bases and J dropped 7 bases, with 14 bases sitting between them. Germline V gene data show CDR1 as DFQATT and CDR2 as SNEGSKA (reference sequence). This CDR3 is 13 amino acids long. The CDR3 loop is CSARWQGLSEAFF. As DNA, the CDR3 is TGCAGTGCTAGATGGCAGGGTTTGAGTGAAGCTTTCTTT.

The rearrangement joins TRBV3-1 to TRBJ1-2, with 8 bases identical to TRBD1. This CDR3 is built from 13 residues. CDR1 is LGHDT, CDR2 YNNKEL, per germline (reference sequence). V was clipped by 5 bases and J by 6 bases; unmatched bases: 5. The DNA for the CDR3 is TGTGCCAGCAGCTATTCGGACAGGGATGGCTACACCTTC. This encodes CASSYSDRDGYTF.

V is TRBV18 and J is TRBJ1-1; D perhaps matches TRBD1 (6 bases). V was shortened by 1 base and J by 3 bases, with 12 bases between the two germline ends. The CDR3 loop spans 15 amino acids. Germline CDR1 reads KGHSH; CDR2 reads LQKENI. CDR3 protein: CASSPLAQGDTEAFF. The CDR3, as DNA: TGTGCCAGCTCACCACTAGCACAGGGTGACACTGAAGCTTTCTTT.

V is TRBV27 and J is TRBJ1-1; perhaps TRBD1 as D (6 bases). The CDR3 is made up of 14 amino acids. Germline values: CDR1 MNHEY, CDR2 SMNVEV (reference sequence). V gave up 1 base and J gave up 6 bases, with 12 bases separating them. CDR3 nucleotide sequence: TGTGCCAGCAGTTTATTGGACAGTAACGCTGAAGCTTTCTTT. Protein product: CASSLLDSNAEAFF.

This clonotype came up a few times. The chain recombines TRBV20-1 with TRBJ2-2; D perhaps matches TRBD2 (6 bases). Deletions cut 0 bases from V and 0 bases from J, with 17 bases between. Germline V gives CDR1 DFQATT, CDR2 SNEGSKA (reference sequence). This CDR3 has 18 amino acids. CDR3 DNA: TGCAGTGCTAGAGACAGAAAGGTGGGAGGATCGAACACCGGGGAGCTGTTTTTT. It is translated as CSARDRKVGGSNTGELFF.

The V and J genes are TRBV3-1 and TRBJ2-7; TRBD1 might be the D (6 bases). This CDR3 is built from 15 residues. The germline V gene encodes CDR1 LGHDT and CDR2 YNNKEL (reference sequence). V shed 0 bases and J shed 4 bases, with 13 bases lying between them. In DNA, the CDR3 is TGTGCCAGCAGCCAAGACGGTGCAGGGGAGTACGAGCAGTACTTC. Its translation: CASSQDGAGEYEQYF.

This clonotype has a handful of counts. V is TRBV19 and J is TRBJ1-1, with TRBD1 identical over 11 bases. This CDR3 region has 15 residues. J lost 2 bases, V lost 7 bases, and 6 bases had no gene match. Germline-derived CDR1 and CDR2 are LNHDA and SQIVND (reference sequence). CDR3 sequence (DNA): TGTGCCAGTACCGCGGGACAGGGGGGAAACACTGAAGCTTTCTTT. Its translation is CASTAGQGGNTEAFF.

Notes on this clonotype: The junction departs from germline at one end; a sequencing error may be responsible. The chain links TRBV3-1 to TRBJ1-5; no clear D gene. CDR3 length: 12 amino acids. Germline-derived CDR1 and CDR2 are LGHDT and YNNKEL (reference sequence). This chain's CDR3 is CAGSRLNQPQHF. The CDR3 region has the DNA TGTGCCGGCAGCCGTCTAAATCAGCCCCAGCATTTT.

This clonotype was seen only a few times. This sequence joins TRBV6-6 and TRBJ2-3, with 7 nucleotides matching TRBD2. This CDR3 region has 17 residues. V trimming: 0 bases; J trimming: 2 bases; junction bases outside the gene matches: 8. In germline, CDR1 is MNHNY, CDR2 SVGAGI (reference sequence). The CDR3 protein is CASSYSGSSGHTDTQYF. CDR3 nucleotides: TGTGCCAGCAGTTACTCGGGGTCTAGCGGACACACAGATACGCAGTATTTT.

The CDR3: CSAPRAGGYTF. The CDR3 DNA is TGCAGTGCTCCGCGTGCGGGTGGCTACACCTTC. The chain has TRBV20-1 and TRBJ1-2; D unresolved. This CDR3 has 11 residues. The germline V gene has CDR1 DFQATT and CDR2 SNEGSKA (reference sequence). V shed 5 bases and J shed 7 bases, with 11 bases lying between them.

This clonotype came up a few times. The V call is TRBV6-6, the J call TRBJ1-5, with D hard to call. CDR3 length equals 16 residues. The V gene lost 6 bases and the J gene lost 2 bases, with 17 bases spanning the gap. Per the germline V gene, CDR1 is MNHNY and CDR2 is SVGAGI (reference sequence). CDR3 bases: TGTGCCAGCAGGAAGGGAGAGGGCTGGGGCAATCAGCCCCAGCATTTT. This codes for CASRKGEGWGNQPQHF.